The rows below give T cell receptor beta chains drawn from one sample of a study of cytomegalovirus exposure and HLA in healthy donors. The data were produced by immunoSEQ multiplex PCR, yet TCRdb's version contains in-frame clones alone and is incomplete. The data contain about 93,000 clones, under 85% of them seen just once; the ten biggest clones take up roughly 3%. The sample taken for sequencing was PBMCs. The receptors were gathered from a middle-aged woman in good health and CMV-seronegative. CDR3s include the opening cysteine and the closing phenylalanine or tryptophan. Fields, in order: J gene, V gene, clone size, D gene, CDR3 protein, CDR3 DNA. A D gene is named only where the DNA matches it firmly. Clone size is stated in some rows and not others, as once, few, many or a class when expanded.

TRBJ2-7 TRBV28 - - CASRPHGTTSYEQYF TGTGCCAGCAGACCCCACGGGACAACATCCTACGAGCAGTACTTC
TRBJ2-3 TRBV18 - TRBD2 CASSPLAGGPSTDTQYF TGTGCCAGCTCACCTTTAGCGGGAGGGCCCTCGACAGATACGCAGTATTTT
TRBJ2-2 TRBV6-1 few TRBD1 CASIKDRDTGELFF TGTGCCAGCATAAAAGACAGGGACACCGGGGAGCTGTTTTTT
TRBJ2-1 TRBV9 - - CASSVFDLGVESSYNEQFF TGTGCCAGCAGCGTCTTCGACCTAGGAGTGGAGAGCTCCTACAATGAGCAGTTCTTC
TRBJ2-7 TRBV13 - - CASSPVGGGTYEQYF TGTGCCAGCAGCCCGGTGGGTGGCGGGACCTACGAGCAGTACTTC
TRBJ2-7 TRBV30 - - CAWSSRVAYEQYF TGTGCCTGGAGTAGCAGGGTAGCCTACGAGCAGTACTTC
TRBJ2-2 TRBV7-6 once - CASSLASSTGELFF TGTGCCAGCAGCTTAGCTAGTAGCACCGGGGAGCTGTTTTTT
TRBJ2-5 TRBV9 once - CASSVVPGETQYF TGTGCCAGCAGCGTTGTGCCGGGTGAGACCCAGTACTTC
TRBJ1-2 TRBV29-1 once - CSVPQDYGYTF TGCAGCGTTCCACAGGACTATGGCTACACCTTC
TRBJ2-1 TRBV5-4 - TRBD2 CASSRSSGRSYNEQFF TGTGCCAGCAGCCGGTCTAGCGGGAGATCCTACAATGAGCAGTTCTTC
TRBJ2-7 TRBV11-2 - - CASSKTAKLREQYF TGTGCCAGCAGCAAGACAGCAAAGCTGCGCGAGCAGTACTTC
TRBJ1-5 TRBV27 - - CASSFTPGEQPQHF TGTGCCAGCAGTTTTACTCCAGGGGAGCAGCCCCAGCATTTT
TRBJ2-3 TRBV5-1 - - CASSLRGTGTDTQYF TGCGCCAGCAGTTTGAGGGGGACGGGCACAGATACGCAGTATTTT
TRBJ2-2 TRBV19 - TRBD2 CASRSRGGANTGELFF TGTGCCAGTAGGTCGCGGGGGGGGGCGAACACCGGGGAGCTGTTTTTT
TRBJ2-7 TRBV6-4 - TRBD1 CASSESPDRDEQYF TGTGCCAGCAGTGAATCCCCGGACAGGGACGAGCAGTACTTC
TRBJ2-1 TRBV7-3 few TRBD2 CASSLALAVYNEQFF TGTGCCAGCAGCCTTGCTCTAGCGGTCTACAATGAGCAGTTCTTC
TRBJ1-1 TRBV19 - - CAAGIMNTEAFF TGTGCCGCCGGGATCATGAACACTGAAGCTTTCTTT
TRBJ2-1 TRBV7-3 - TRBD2 CASSPGGLAGHNEQFF TGTGCCAGCAGCCCCGGTGGACTAGCGGGACACAATGAGCAGTTCTTC